The 10 T cell receptor beta chains below were found in one sample sequenced in a study of blood T cell repertoires in COVID-19. This table comes from immunoSEQ multiplex PCR, and its TCRdb copy is limited to in-frame clones, with some not included. This sample carries 80,000 or so clones, around 79% of them seen once, and the ten largest clones take approximately 12%. What was sequenced was peripheral blood. These receptors were taken from a man aged 80 or over with acute or convalescent COVID-19.

The genes are TRBV5-1 and TRBJ2-5, with D possibly TRBD2 on 5 matching bases. The CDR3 is 16 amino acids. Between the trimmed V and J ends, which lost 4 bases and 4 bases, there was a span of 20 bases. Germline assignment: CDR1 SGHRS and CDR2 YFSETQ. CDR3 sequence reads: CASSAGGRGVGETQYF. The CDR3 DNA reads TGCGCCAGCAGCGCGGGCGGTCGGGGTGTGGGAGAGACCCAGTACTTC.

The chain is built from TRBV4-1 and TRBJ1-2, with a weak D call TRBD1 (6 bases). The germline CDR1 and CDR2 sequences are MGHRA and YSYEKL. The V and J ends lost 0 bases and 5 bases respectively, with 10 bases between them. The CDR3 loop spans 14 amino acids. Written as DNA, the CDR3 is TGCGCCAGCAGCCAAGACGGACAGTTGTATGGCTACACCTTC. It encodes CASSQDGQLYGYTF.

The chain combines TRBV5-6 with TRBJ2-7; no clear D. V gave up 2 bases and J gave up 0 bases, with 6 bases separating them. Germline V CDR1 and CDR2: SGHDT, YYEEEE. The CDR3 is made up of 13 amino acids. CDR3 loop: CASSFTSSYEQYF. CDR3 in DNA: TGTGCCAGCAGCTTTACTTCCTCCTACGAGCAGTACTTC.

The chain has TRBV6-5 and TRBJ2-7, with 9 bases aligning to TRBD1. Trimming at V came to 8 bases and at J to 1 base, leaving 6 bases not matched to a gene. The CDR3 contains 14 residues. Germline V gene lookup returns CDR1 MNHEY and CDR2 SVGAGI. This CDR3 is CASYTGTGSYEQYF. The CDR3 nucleotides read TGTGCCAGCTACACCGGGACAGGGTCCTACGAGCAGTACTTC.

This chain joins TRBV19 and TRBJ1-2, with D possibly being TRBD1 (5 bases). CDR1 is LNHDA and CDR2 is SQIVND in the germline V gene (reference sequence). V was pared by 1 base and J by 8 bases, with 23 bases between. The CDR3 is 17 amino acids. CDR3 coding DNA: TGTGCCAGTAGTATAGTTTCTGGGAAACAGGCGCTGGGAGGCTACACCTTC. Encoded protein: CASSIVSGKQALGGYTF. Full variable domain (remainder filled in from reference TRBV19 and TRBJ1-2): DGGITQSPKYLFRKEGQNVTLSCEQNLNHDAMYWYRQDPGQGLRLIYYSQIVNDFQKGDIAEGYSVSREKKESFPLTVTSAQKNPTAFYLCASSIVSGKQALGGYTFGSGTRLTVV.

This clone was counted a single time. This rearrangement joins TRBV27 to TRBJ1-1, with 7 bases identical to TRBD1. CDR3 length: 15 amino acids. Germline V gives CDR1 MNHEY, CDR2 SMNVEV (reference sequence). J was trimmed by 6 bases and V by 5 bases; bases with no gene match: 12. The CDR3: CASSARDRPLAEAFF. The CDR3 nucleotides are TGTGCCAGCAGTGCCCGGGACAGACCTCTCGCTGAAGCTTTCTTT.

This clone was counted between two and nine times. This rearrangement joins TRBV5-1 to TRBJ2-3; D is unresolved. The germline CDR1 and CDR2 sequences are SGHRS and YFSETQ. V was clipped by 5 bases and J by 2 bases, with 12 bases between them. The CDR3 is 14 amino acids. The CDR3 here is CASSLMQITDTQYF. CDR3 DNA sequence: TGCGCCAGCAGTCTGATGCAGATCACAGATACGCAGTATTTT.

V is TRBV6-6 and J is TRBJ1-2, with D unresolved. In germline, CDR1 is MNHNY, CDR2 SVGAGI (reference sequence). The CDR3 length is 14 residues. With 7 bases removed from V and 4 bases from J, the gap between germline ends came to 16 bases. The CDR3 region is CASTLEGEGYGYTF. The CDR3 DNA reads as TGTGCCAGCACCCTGGAGGGTGAAGGCTATGGCTACACCTTC.

This chain links TRBV9 with TRBJ1-1, with no clear D. The CDR3 consists of 13 residues. Germline lookup yields CDR1 SGDLS and CDR2 YYNGEE. The V end was cut by 2 bases, the J end by 0 bases, with 5 bases between. The CDR3 loop is CASSVDMNTEAFF. The CDR3 DNA reads as TGTGCCAGCAGCGTCGACATGAACACTGAAGCTTTCTTT.

This sequence joins TRBV7-3 and TRBJ1-2; 8 bases are shared with TRBD1. The CDR3 is made up of 13 amino acids. Germline V gene lookup returns CDR1 SGHTA and CDR2 FQGTGA. V shed 5 bases, J shed 5 bases, and the junction held 4 bases outside the gene matches. DNA of the CDR3: TGTGCCAGCAGCCCGGACAGGGAGTATGGCTACACCTTC. Translating it yields CASSPDREYGYTF.